This T cell receptor (beta chain) is from a study of beta chain features in type 1 diabetes. Study results and limitations: Researchers report that Type 1 diabetes patients had moderately but significantly shorter TCRB CDR3s across all four CD4+ subsets.

Per the germline V gene, CDR1 is SEHNR and CDR2 is FQNEAQ (reference sequence). Trimming at V came to 5 bases and at J to 7 bases, leaving 13 bases not matched to a gene. The CDR3 consists of 16 residues. Every bit of the isolated RNA underwent reverse transcription, so sequencing read expressed TCRB transcripts. Assay: immunoSEQ multiplex PCR; the TCRdb copy retains only in-frame clones and omits some. This table holds about 740,000 clones, 13% found once. This clone was seen more than once but under ten times. Its antigen is still unknown. This sequence originates from a man between 18 and 35 years old with type 1 diabetes. Sequencing was performed on naive CD4+ T cells from blood. The chain couples TRBV7-9 to TRBJ2-1; 8 bases agree with TRBD1. CDR3 residues: CASSLIQGGSWNEQFF. The DNA for the CDR3 is TGTGCCAGCAGCCTTATACAGGGGGGATCCTGGAATGAGCAGTTCTTC.